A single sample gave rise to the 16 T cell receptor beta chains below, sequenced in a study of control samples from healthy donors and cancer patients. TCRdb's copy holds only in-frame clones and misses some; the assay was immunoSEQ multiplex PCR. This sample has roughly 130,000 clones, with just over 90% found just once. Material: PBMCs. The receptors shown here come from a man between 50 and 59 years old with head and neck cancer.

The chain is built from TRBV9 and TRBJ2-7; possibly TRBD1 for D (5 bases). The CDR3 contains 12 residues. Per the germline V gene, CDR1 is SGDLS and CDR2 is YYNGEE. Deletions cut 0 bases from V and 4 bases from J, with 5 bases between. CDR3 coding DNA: TGTGCCAGCAGCGTAGCAGGGTACGAGCAGTACTTC. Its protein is CASSVAGYEQYF.

The CDR3 nucleotides are TGCGCCAGCAGCTTGGCCGGAGGGGGAGATACGCAGTATTTT. It encodes CASSLAGGGDTQYF. V usage is TRBV5-1 and J usage is TRBJ2-3; D assignment may be TRBD1 or TRBD2 (6 bases each). The CDR3 is 14 residues long. Germline V gene data show CDR1 as SGHRS and CDR2 as YFSETQ. The V end lost 0 bases, the J end lost 5 bases, and 10 bases lay between the germline ends.

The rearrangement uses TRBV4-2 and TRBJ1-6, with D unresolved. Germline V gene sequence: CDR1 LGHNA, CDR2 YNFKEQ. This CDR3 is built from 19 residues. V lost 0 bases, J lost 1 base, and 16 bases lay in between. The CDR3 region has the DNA TGTGCCAGCAGCCAAGAGGTTAGGCCCGACATGTCCTATAATTCACCCCTCCACTTT. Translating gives CASSQEVRPDMSYNSPLHF.

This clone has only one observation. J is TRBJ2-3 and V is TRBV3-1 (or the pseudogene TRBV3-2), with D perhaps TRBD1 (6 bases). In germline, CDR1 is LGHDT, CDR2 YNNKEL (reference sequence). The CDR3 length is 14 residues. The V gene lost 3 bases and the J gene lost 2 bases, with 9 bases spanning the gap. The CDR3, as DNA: TGTGCCAGCAGCCAGGGGGCCCACACAGATACGCAGTATTTT. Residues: CASSQGAHTDTQYF.

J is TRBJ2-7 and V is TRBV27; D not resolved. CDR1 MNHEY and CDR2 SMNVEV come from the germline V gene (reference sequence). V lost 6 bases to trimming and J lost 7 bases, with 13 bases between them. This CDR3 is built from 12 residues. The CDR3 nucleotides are TGTGCCAGCAGCCACGGGTCTGGGGAGCAGTACTTC. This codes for CASSHGSGEQYF.

CDR3 nucleotides: TGTGCCAGCAGCTCTACCGGGACAGGCCGCTACGAGCAGTACTTC. Translating it yields CASSSTGTGRYEQYF. The V gene is TRBV27, the J gene TRBJ2-7, with TRBD1 identical over 8 bases. This CDR3 region has 15 residues. Germline V gene lookup returns CDR1 MNHEY and CDR2 SMNVEV (reference sequence). V lost 6 bases, J lost 3 bases, and 10 bases stayed unmatched.

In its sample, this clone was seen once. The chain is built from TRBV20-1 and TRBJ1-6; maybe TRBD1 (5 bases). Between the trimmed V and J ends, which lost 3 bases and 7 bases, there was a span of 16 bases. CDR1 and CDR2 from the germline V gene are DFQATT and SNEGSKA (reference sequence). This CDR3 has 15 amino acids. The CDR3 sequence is CSASRQGSPNSPLHF. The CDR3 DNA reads TGCAGTGCTAGTAGGCAGGGCTCGCCGAATTCACCCCTCCACTTT.

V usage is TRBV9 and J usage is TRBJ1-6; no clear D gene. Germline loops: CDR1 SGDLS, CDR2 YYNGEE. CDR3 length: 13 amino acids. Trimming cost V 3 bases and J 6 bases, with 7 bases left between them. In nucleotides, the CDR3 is TGTGCCAGCAGCGCTCAACTTAATTCACCCCTCCACTTT. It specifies CASSAQLNSPLHF.

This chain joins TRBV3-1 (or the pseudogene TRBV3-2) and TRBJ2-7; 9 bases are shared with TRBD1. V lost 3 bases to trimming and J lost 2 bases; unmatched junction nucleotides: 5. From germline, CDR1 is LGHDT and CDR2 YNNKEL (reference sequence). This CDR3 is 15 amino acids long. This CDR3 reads CASSQTGTGTYEQYF. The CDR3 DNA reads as TGTGCCAGCAGCCAGACCGGGACAGGGACCTACGAGCAGTACTTC.

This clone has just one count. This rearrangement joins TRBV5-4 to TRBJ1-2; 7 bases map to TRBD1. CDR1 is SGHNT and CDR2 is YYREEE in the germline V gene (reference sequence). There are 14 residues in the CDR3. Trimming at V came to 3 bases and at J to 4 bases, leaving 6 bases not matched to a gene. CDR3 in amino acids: CASSSTTGIYGYTF. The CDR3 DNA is TGTGCCAGCAGCTCCACGACAGGGATCTATGGCTACACCTTC. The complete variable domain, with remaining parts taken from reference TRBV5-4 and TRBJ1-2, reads ETGVTQSPTHLIKTRGQQVTLRCSSQSGHNTVSWYQQALGQGPQFIFQYYREEENGRGNFPPRFSGLQFPNYSSELNVNALELDDSALYLCASSSTTGIYGYTFGSGTRLTVV.

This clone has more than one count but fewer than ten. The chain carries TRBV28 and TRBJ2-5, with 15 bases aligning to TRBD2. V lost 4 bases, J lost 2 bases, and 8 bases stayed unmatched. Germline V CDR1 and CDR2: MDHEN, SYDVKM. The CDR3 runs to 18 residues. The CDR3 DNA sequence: TGTGCCAGCAGTTCAGGACTAGCGGGGGGGCCGAGGCAAGAGACCCAGTACTTC. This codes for CASSSGLAGGPRQETQYF.

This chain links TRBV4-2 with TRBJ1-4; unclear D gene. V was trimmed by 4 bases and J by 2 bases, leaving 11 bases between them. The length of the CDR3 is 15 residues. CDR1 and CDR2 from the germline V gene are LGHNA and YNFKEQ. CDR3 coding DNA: TGTGCCAGCAGCCCCATCGAGAGCACTAATGAAAAACTGTTTTTT. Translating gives CASSPIESTNEKLFF.

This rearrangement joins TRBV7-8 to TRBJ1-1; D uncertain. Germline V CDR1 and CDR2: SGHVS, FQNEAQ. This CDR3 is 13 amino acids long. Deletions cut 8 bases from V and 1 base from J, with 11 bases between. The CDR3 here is CASGQSRNTEAFF. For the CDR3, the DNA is TGTGCCAGCGGGCAATCAAGGAACACTGAAGCTTTCTTT.

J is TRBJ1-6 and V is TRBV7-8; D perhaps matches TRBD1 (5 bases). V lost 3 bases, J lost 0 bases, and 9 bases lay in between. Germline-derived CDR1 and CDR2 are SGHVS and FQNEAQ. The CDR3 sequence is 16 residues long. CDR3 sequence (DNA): TGTGCCAGCAGCTTGACAGTTGCCTCCTATAATTCACCCCTCCACTTT. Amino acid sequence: CASSLTVASYNSPLHF.

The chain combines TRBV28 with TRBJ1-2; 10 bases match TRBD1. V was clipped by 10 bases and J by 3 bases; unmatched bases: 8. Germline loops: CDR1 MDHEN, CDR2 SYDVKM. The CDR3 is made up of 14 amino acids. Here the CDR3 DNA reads TGTGCCACCTCGACGGACAGGGGGTACTATGGCTACACCTTC. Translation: CATSTDRGYYGYTF.

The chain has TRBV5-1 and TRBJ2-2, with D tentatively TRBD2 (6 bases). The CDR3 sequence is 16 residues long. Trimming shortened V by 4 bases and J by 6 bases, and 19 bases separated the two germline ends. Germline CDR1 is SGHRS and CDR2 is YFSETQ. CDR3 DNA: TGCGCCAGCAGCCCCCTACACCAGCCGGGGGCCGGGGAGCTGTTTTTT. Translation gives CASSPLHQPGAGELFF.